This T cell receptor beta chain was recovered during a study of blood T cell repertoires in COVID-19. Study at large: The samples span acute and convalescent COVID-19 from the United States, Italy and Spain. PBMCs, B-cell-depleted T cells, or T cells provided the cDNA or gDNA that made up the material.

Patients in Seattle were enrolled during active infection, then followed longitudinally. The CDR3 sequence is 12 residues long. CDR1 is SGHRS, CDR2 YFSETQ, per germline. The J segment lost 6 bases and the V segment lost 7 bases, leaving 6 bases of the junction unmatched. Study processing details: The authors estimated nucleated cell counts from reference gene primer amplification. Data came from immunoSEQ multiplex PCR; TCRdb stores just in-frame clones and leaves some out. D and trimming come from the DNA, and the V and J calls and clone size come from that table. Here the sample spans under 300,000 clones, about nine tenths being singletons.

The specimen sequenced was peripheral blood. The TCR was taken from a woman under 40 with COVID-19, enrolled during active disease. The chain couples TRBV5-1 to TRBJ2-7; 8 bases are shared with TRBD1. The CDR3 loop is CASQRQGSEQYF. The CDR3 DNA is TGCGCCAGCCAACGACAGGGGAGCGAGCAGTACTTC.